This T cell receptor (beta chain) comes out of a study of early T cells in non-severe SARS-CoV-2 infection. General study findings and limits: CD4 and private specificities were missed by VDJdb matching, which favored anti-spike CD8 responses.

CDR1 is SGHTA and CDR2 is FQGNSA in the germline V gene. CDR3 size: 14 residues. Trimming cost V 4 bases and J 0 bases, with 10 bases left between them. About this clonotype: As yet, its antigen is unknown.

Using its own MiXCR run on the 5' RACE reads, TCRdb lists one record per CDR3 protein. The sample carries 85,000 to 100,000 distinct CDR3 sequences, 9.5% to 12% recorded once. The chain uses TRBV7-2 and TRBJ2-7; D is unresolved. This material consisted of whole blood, taken at baseline. The clonotype comes from an adult who was a healthcare worker with PCR-confirmed SARS-CoV-2 infection or an uninfected control (not recorded which). This CDR3 is CASSSEPSSYEQYF. CDR3 sequence (DNA): TGTGCCAGCAGCTCCGAACCGAGCTCCTACGAGCAGTACTTC.